The clone carrying this TCR beta chain has more than one count but fewer than ten. No antigen is known for it. Using immunoSEQ multiplex PCR, the repertoire was profiled, and TCRdb retains in-frame clones only, with some absent. The data show over 350,000 clones, 80% to 90% seen once. The treatment was: around 19 received Ad26.COV2.S at low or high dose, single or two shots; about 5 received placebo; per-sample allocation not given. Sampling took place 63 days after the first vaccine or placebo injection. Spike of the Wuhan-strain SARS-CoV-2 was expressed by an Ad26 vector, which formed the vaccine. These data originate in a study of Ad26.COV2.S vaccination and SARS-CoV-2 variants. Study summary: The study gave Ad26.COV2.S intramuscularly, once or twice 56 days apart.

Overall study findings and caveats: Participants in the vaccine arm had higher spike-specific TCR breadth; placebo recipients had lower.

The input for sequencing was peripheral blood, taken in a trial of Ad26.COV2.S vaccine versus placebo. The clonotype comes from a person between 18 and 65 years old who received the Ad26.COV2.S COVID-19 vaccine or a placebo.

CDR3 in DNA: TGCGCCAGCAGCTCCGGGACGCCCGTCCTCTACGAGCAGTACTTC. The encoded protein is CASSSGTPVLYEQYF. The chain is built from TRBV5-1 and TRBJ2-7, with D perhaps being TRBD1 or TRBD2 (5 bases each). Germline CDR1 reads SGHRS; CDR2 reads YFSETQ. The CDR3 length is 15 residues. Trimming shortened V by 3 bases and J by 3 bases, and 16 bases separated the two germline ends.